A single T cell receptor (beta chain) is shown here with its context. As yet, its antigen is unknown. The sample is drawn from a study of cytomegalovirus exposure and HLA in healthy donors. The CDR3 contains 16 residues. V lost 2 bases to trimming and J lost 2 bases; unmatched junction nucleotides: 4. Germline V gives CDR1 SGHNT, CDR2 YYREEE (reference sequence). Study-wide points: A later analysis linked a missense DCLRE1C variant to TCR beta V- and J-gene trimming. In a later analysis, productive TCRs from donors in an Asian-associated ancestry cluster reportedly carried fewer N-insertions than the cohort mean.

The PCR was carried out with 60 Vbeta primers and 13 Jbeta primers. Assay used: immunoSEQ multiplex PCR; TCRdb lists only in-frame clones, some missing. The table lists fewer than 250,000 clones, roughly 77% of them singletons. Sequencing used PBMCs. This receptor was obtained from a woman in her forties or fifties in good health and CMV-seronegative. The chain employs TRBV5-4 and TRBJ2-1; 10 bases are a match to TRBD2. In nucleotides, the CDR3 is TGTGCCAGCAGCTTAGGGACTAGCGCAGCCTACAATGAGCAGTTCTTC. Its protein product is CASSLGTSAAYNEQFF. Full variable domain (outside the CDR3, taken from reference TRBV5-4 and TRBJ2-1): ETGVTQSPTHLIKTRGQQVTLRCSSQSGHNTVSWYQQALGQGPQFIFQYYREEENGRGNFPPRFSGLQFPNYSSELNVNALELDDSALYLCASSLGTSAAYNEQFFGPGTRLTVL.